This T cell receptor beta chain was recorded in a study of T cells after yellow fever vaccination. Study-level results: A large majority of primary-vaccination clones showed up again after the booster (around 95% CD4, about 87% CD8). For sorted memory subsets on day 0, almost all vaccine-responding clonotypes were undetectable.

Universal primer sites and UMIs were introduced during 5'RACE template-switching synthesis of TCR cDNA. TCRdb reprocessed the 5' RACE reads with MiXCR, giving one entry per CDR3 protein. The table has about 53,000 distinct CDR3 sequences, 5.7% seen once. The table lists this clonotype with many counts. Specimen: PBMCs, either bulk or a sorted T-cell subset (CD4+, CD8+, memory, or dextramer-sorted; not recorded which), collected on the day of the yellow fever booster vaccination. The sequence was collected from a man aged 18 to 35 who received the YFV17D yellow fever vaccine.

The chain's CDR3 is CASSQDSPVYNEQFF. DNA of the CDR3: TGTGCCAGCAGCCAAGATTCCCCAGTCTACAATGAGCAGTTCTTC. V and J are TRBV3-1 and TRBJ2-1; no clear D gene. The CDR3 totals 15 residues. Germline V gene lookup returns CDR1 LGHDT and CDR2 YNNKEL (reference sequence). Trimming removed 0 bases from V and 3 bases from J, with 9 bases in between.